A selection of T cell receptor beta chains follows, all from one sample in a study of shared clonotypes between healthy human individuals. The table came from immunoSEQ multiplex PCR; TCRdb's copy has only in-frame clones and leaves some out. The sample yields fewer than 850,000 clones, about nine tenths seen once. Sequenced material: memory CD8+ T cells from PBMCs. Receptors were obtained from a man younger than 35 in good health. Some clones in this sample may be carry-over from other donors' samples. CDR3s include the opening cysteine and the closing phenylalanine or tryptophan. Each record gives: CDR3 protein, CDR3 DNA, clone size, D gene, J gene, V gene. The D gene is left open where the match is weak. Expanded clones are given a class, and other clones once, few, many or no size at all.

CDR3aa: CASSLDRGFDGYTF; CDR3nt: TGTGCCAGCAGCCTCGACAGGGGCTTTGATGGCTACACCTTC; abundance: NA; d_gene: TRBD1; j_gene: TRBJ1-2; v_gene: TRBV5-4
CDR3aa: CASTPMGGNQPQHF; CDR3nt: TGTGCCAGCACCCCTATGGGGGGCAATCAGCCCCAGCATTTT; abundance: NA; d_gene: NA; j_gene: TRBJ1-5; v_gene: TRBV28
CDR3aa: CASSQVQGIMNTEAFF; CDR3nt: TGCGCCAGCAGCCAAGTGCAGGGAATCATGAACACTGAAGCTTTCTTT; abundance: NA; d_gene: NA; j_gene: TRBJ1-1; v_gene: TRBV4-1
CDR3aa: CASSLGVGSNQPQHF; CDR3nt: TGTGCCAGCAGTTTAGGAGTAGGCTCAAATCAGCCCCAGCATTTT; abundance: NA; d_gene: NA; j_gene: TRBJ1-5; v_gene: TRBV28
CDR3aa: CASSPPQAPTNEKLFF; CDR3nt: TGTGCCAGCAGCCCCCCTCAGGCTCCAACTAATGAAAAACTGTTTTTT; abundance: NA; d_gene: NA; j_gene: TRBJ1-4; v_gene: TRBV7-9
CDR3aa: CASSVRASDVEQFF; CDR3nt: TGTGCCAGCAGCGTAAGGGCTAGCGATGTTGAGCAGTTCTTC; abundance: once; d_gene: NA; j_gene: TRBJ2-1; v_gene: TRBV9
CDR3aa: CASASDPDWGAYNEQFF; CDR3nt: TGTGCTAGTGCCTCCGACCCGGACTGGGGGGCCTACAATGAGCAGTTCTTC; abundance: NA; d_gene: NA; j_gene: TRBJ2-1; v_gene: TRBV12-5
CDR3aa: CASSFAGVNEQFF; CDR3nt: TGCGCCAGCAGCTTTGCGGGAGTGAATGAGCAGTTCTTC; abundance: NA; d_gene: TRBD2; j_gene: TRBJ2-1; v_gene: TRBV5-1
CDR3aa: CASSFWSGSSYEQYF; CDR3nt: TGTGCCAGCAGCTTTTGGTCTGGTAGCTCCTACGAGCAGTACTTC; abundance: NA; d_gene: NA; j_gene: TRBJ2-7; v_gene: TRBV11-2
CDR3aa: CASSPSMGGYEQYF; CDR3nt: TGTGCCAGCAGCCCGTCCATGGGGGGCTACGAGCAGTACTTC; abundance: NA; d_gene: NA; j_gene: TRBJ2-7; v_gene: TRBV4-2
CDR3aa: CASSTYLSWQGANYGYTF; CDR3nt: TGTGCCAGCAGCACCTACCTAAGCTGGCAGGGAGCTAACTATGGCTACACCTTC; abundance: NA; d_gene: NA; j_gene: TRBJ1-2; v_gene: TRBV7-9
CDR3aa: CASSLGWGSQETQYF; CDR3nt: TGTGCCAGCAGCTTAGGATGGGGGAGCCAAGAGACCCAGTACTTC; abundance: NA; d_gene: NA; j_gene: TRBJ2-5; v_gene: TRBV7-9
CDR3aa: CASTLQGATDTQYF; CDR3nt: TGTGCCAGCACCTTACAGGGGGCCACAGATACGCAGTATTTT; abundance: NA; d_gene: TRBD1; j_gene: TRBJ2-3; v_gene: TRBV28
CDR3aa: CASSQFRTERFNYGYTF; CDR3nt: TGCGCCAGCAGCCAATTCCGGACAGAGCGATTTAACTATGGCTACACCTTC; abundance: NA; d_gene: NA; j_gene: TRBJ1-2; v_gene: TRBV4-1
CDR3aa: CASSPGTSGIYNEQFF; CDR3nt: TGTGCCAGTAGTCCCGGGACTAGCGGCATCTACAATGAGCAGTTCTTC; abundance: once; d_gene: TRBD2; j_gene: TRBJ2-1; v_gene: TRBV19
CDR3aa: CASSLAQSSYEQYF; CDR3nt: TGTGCCAGTAGTTTGGCCCAGAGCTCCTACGAGCAGTACTTC; abundance: NA; d_gene: NA; j_gene: TRBJ2-7; v_gene: TRBV19
CDR3aa: CASTEAVGGTETQYF; CDR3nt: TGTGCCAGCACCGAGGCGGTTGGGGGAACAGAGACCCAGTACTTC; abundance: NA; d_gene: NA; j_gene: TRBJ2-5; v_gene: TRBV13
CDR3aa: CACLDREWAGPGQDTQYF; CDR3nt: TGTGCCTGTCTAGACAGGGAATGGGCGGGCCCGGGACAAGATACGCAGTATTTT; abundance: NA; d_gene: TRBD1; j_gene: TRBJ2-3; v_gene: TRBV30
CDR3aa: CSASSMYEQYF; CDR3nt: TGCAGTGCTAGCTCCATGTACGAGCAGTACTTC; abundance: NA; d_gene: NA; j_gene: TRBJ2-7; v_gene: TRBV20-1
CDR3aa: CASSSDAGTSYEQYF; CDR3nt: TGTGCCAGCAGCTCGGATGCGGGAACCTCCTACGAGCAGTACTTC; abundance: once; d_gene: NA; j_gene: TRBJ2-7; v_gene: TRBV11-2
CDR3aa: CASSTIAGSYNEQFF; CDR3nt: TGTGCCAGTAGTACAATAGCGGGGTCCTACAATGAGCAGTTCTTC; abundance: NA; d_gene: TRBD2; j_gene: TRBJ2-1; v_gene: TRBV19
CDR3aa: CASSTNLDRGIETQYF; CDR3nt: TGTGCCAGCTCAACTAACCTTGACAGGGGGATTGAGACCCAGTACTTC; abundance: NA; d_gene: TRBD1; j_gene: TRBJ2-5; v_gene: TRBV18
CDR3aa: CASSAYGTGDNTEAFF; CDR3nt: TGTGCCAGCAGCGCGTACGGGACAGGGGACAACACTGAAGCTTTCTTT; abundance: NA; d_gene: TRBD1; j_gene: TRBJ1-1; v_gene: TRBV11-2
CDR3aa: CASSRTGTSGGNIQYF; CDR3nt: TGTGCCAGCTCACGAACCGGGACTAGCGGGGGGAACATTCAGTACTTC; abundance: NA; d_gene: TRBD2; j_gene: TRBJ2-4; v_gene: TRBV18
CDR3aa: CASSLANSYGYTF; CDR3nt: TGTGCCAGCAGCTTAGCGAACAGCTATGGCTACACCTTC; abundance: NA; d_gene: NA; j_gene: TRBJ1-2; v_gene: TRBV7-9
CDR3aa: CASSDLVAGGPYEQYF; CDR3nt: TGTGCCAGCAGTGATTTAGTAGCGGGAGGGCCCTACGAGCAGTACTTC; abundance: once; d_gene: TRBD2; j_gene: TRBJ2-7; v_gene: TRBV6-1
CDR3aa: CASSPRGLDPNYGYTF; CDR3nt: TGTGCCAGCAGCCCGCGAGGACTGGATCCTAACTATGGCTACACCTTC; abundance: NA; d_gene: NA; j_gene: TRBJ1-2; v_gene: TRBV7-6
CDR3aa: CASSPRRGPYEQYF; CDR3nt: TGTGCCAGCAGCCCCCGCAGGGGGCCCTACGAGCAGTACTTC; abundance: NA; d_gene: TRBD1; j_gene: TRBJ2-7; v_gene: TRBV7-2
CDR3aa: CASTLVSRQAFF; CDR3nt: TGTGCCAGCACCCTAGTCAGCAGACAGGCTTTCTTT; abundance: NA; d_gene: NA; j_gene: TRBJ1-1; v_gene: TRBV6-1
CDR3aa: CAWSVGAGMAYEQYF; CDR3nt: TGTGCCTGGAGTGTAGGGGCGGGAATGGCCTACGAGCAGTACTTC; abundance: NA; d_gene: NA; j_gene: TRBJ2-7; v_gene: TRBV30
CDR3aa: CASSPGQAFQETQYF; CDR3nt: TGTGCCAGCAGCCCGGGACAGGCCTTCCAAGAGACCCAGTACTTC; abundance: once; d_gene: TRBD1; j_gene: TRBJ2-5; v_gene: TRBV28
CDR3aa: CASTYTKSQETQYF; CDR3nt: TGTGCCAGCACTTATACCAAGTCACAAGAGACCCAGTACTTC; abundance: NA; d_gene: NA; j_gene: TRBJ2-5; v_gene: TRBV7-9
CDR3aa: CATHAAVYRFQQPQHF; CDR3nt: TGTGCCACGCACGCAGCAGTTTATCGCTTCCAGCAGCCCCAGCATTTT; abundance: NA; d_gene: NA; j_gene: TRBJ1-5; v_gene: TRBV28
CDR3aa: CSVFVAGARGYTF; CDR3nt: TGCAGCGTTTTCGTGGCAGGGGCCCGTGGCTACACCTTC; abundance: NA; d_gene: NA; j_gene: TRBJ1-2; v_gene: TRBV29-1
CDR3aa: CAISESGNTEAFF; CDR3nt: TGTGCCATCAGTGAGTCAGGGAACACTGAAGCTTTCTTT; abundance: once; d_gene: NA; j_gene: TRBJ1-1; v_gene: TRBV10-3
CDR3aa: CASSEELWPAGLTFF; CDR3nt: TGTGCCAGCAGTGAAGAATTATGGCCTGCCGGTTTAACTTTCTTT; abundance: NA; d_gene: NA; j_gene: TRBJ1-1; v_gene: TRBV6-1
CDR3aa: CASSQAGIAYEQYF; CDR3nt: TGCGCCAGCAGCCAAGCCGGGATAGCCTACGAGCAGTACTTC; abundance: NA; d_gene: NA; j_gene: TRBJ2-7; v_gene: TRBV4-1
CDR3aa: CASSLGRAEAFF; CDR3nt: TGTGCCAGCAGCTTAGGCAGGGCAGAAGCTTTCTTT; abundance: NA; d_gene: NA; j_gene: TRBJ1-1; v_gene: TRBV11-2
CDR3aa: CASNSVFSLDTEAFF; CDR3nt: TGTGCCAGCAACTCCGTCTTTTCTCTGGACACTGAAGCTTTCTTT; abundance: NA; d_gene: NA; j_gene: TRBJ1-1; v_gene: TRBV2
CDR3aa: CAITSGGQETQYF; CDR3nt: TGTGCCATCACCTCAGGGGGTCAAGAGACCCAGTACTTC; abundance: NA; d_gene: TRBD1; j_gene: TRBJ2-5; v_gene: TRBV10-3
CDR3aa: CATSGTANEKLFF; CDR3nt: TGTGCCACCTCCGGGACAGCTAATGAAAAACTGTTTTTT; abundance: NA; d_gene: TRBD1; j_gene: TRBJ1-4; v_gene: TRBV6-1
CDR3aa: CASRSFAGLQETQYF; CDR3nt: TGTGCCAGTCGCTCCTTTGCGGGATTACAAGAGACCCAGTACTTC; abundance: once; d_gene: NA; j_gene: TRBJ2-5; v_gene: TRBV19
CDR3aa: CASSSLGPTEAFF; CDR3nt: TGCGCCAGCAGTTCCCTAGGGCCCACTGAAGCTTTCTTT; abundance: NA; d_gene: NA; j_gene: TRBJ1-1; v_gene: TRBV10-2